The T cell receptor beta chain described here comes from a study of T cells in localized non-small cell lung cancer. Points on this clone: Its antigen is as yet unknown.

Study observations and caveats: Uninvolved adjacent lung showed the highest T cell clonality, exceeding tumor. Higher adjacent-lung clonality was associated with shorter survival. The appearance of a median approximately 57 of the top 100 tumor clones was seen in adjacent lung.

Produced via immunoSEQ multiplex PCR; TCRdb's table is partial and in-frame only. The sample shows approximately 31,000 clones, about 89% of them seen only once. V was cut by 5 bases and J by 2 bases, with 15 bases left in between. Germline V CDR1 and CDR2: LNHDA, SQIVND (reference sequence). The CDR3 loop spans 15 amino acids. The chain carries TRBV19 and TRBJ2-5; D possibly corresponds to TRBD1 (5 bases). The sequenced sample was peripheral blood, obtained before any cancer treatment. The clonotype was recovered from a female donor older than 55 with stage I lung adenocarcinoma. The CDR3 coding sequence is TGTGCCAGTAGTCCACAGACGACAGTACAAGAGACCCAGTACTTC. Its translation is CASSPQTTVQETQYF.